This T cell receptor (beta chain) was captured by sequencing in a study of response to subunit inactivated influenza vaccine. The length of the CDR3 is 13 residues. Germline CDR1 reads MDHEN; CDR2 reads SYDVKM. V lost 6 bases to trimming and J lost 5 bases, with 13 bases between them. TCRdb re-called the RT-PCR reads with MiXCR, one entry per CDR3 protein. The sample contains more than 450,000 distinct CDR3 sequences, around 8% of which appear only once. This TCR derives from a man aged 50-75 years who received an inactivated influenza vaccine. The J gene is TRBJ1-2, the V gene TRBV28, with D perhaps matching TRBD1 (6 bases). The material was PBMCs from blood, obtained around 25 months after vaccination. In DNA, the CDR3 is TGTGCCAGCAGAACAGGGAGTACTTATGGCTACACCTTC. This translates into CASRTGSTYGYTF.